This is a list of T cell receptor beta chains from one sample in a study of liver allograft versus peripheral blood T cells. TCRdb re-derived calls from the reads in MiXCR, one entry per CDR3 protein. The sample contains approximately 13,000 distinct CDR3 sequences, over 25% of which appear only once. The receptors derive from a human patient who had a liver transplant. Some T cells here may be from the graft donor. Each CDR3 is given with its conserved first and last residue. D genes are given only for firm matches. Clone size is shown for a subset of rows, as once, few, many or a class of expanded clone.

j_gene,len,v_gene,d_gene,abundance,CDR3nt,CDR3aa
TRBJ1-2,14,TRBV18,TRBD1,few,TGTGCCAGCTCACGGACAGGGCAAAACTATGGCTACACCTTC,CASSRTGQNYGYTF
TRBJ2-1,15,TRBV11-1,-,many,TGTGCCAGCAAATCTTACCGGGGCCCTCGGGGAGAGCAGTTCTTC,CASKSYRGPRGEQFF
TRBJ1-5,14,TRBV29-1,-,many,TGCAGCGTTGGATCGGGGGATAGCAATCAGCCCCAGCATTTT,CSVGSGDSNQPQHF
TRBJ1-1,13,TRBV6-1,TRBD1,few,TGTGCCAGCAGTGAAAGGGTCAGGGGGTCAGCTTTCTTT,CASSERVRGSAFF
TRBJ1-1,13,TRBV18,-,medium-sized,TGTGCCAGCTCATGGAACGGGGGGACTGAAGCTTTCTTT,CASSWNGGTEAFF
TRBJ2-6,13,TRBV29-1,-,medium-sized,TGCAGCGTACAGCCCTCTGGGGCCAACGTCCTGACTTTC,CSVQPSGANVLTF
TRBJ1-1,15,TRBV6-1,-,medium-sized,TGTGCCAGCAGGGCCTCGAGTCCGGGGGTCGCTGAAGCTTTCTTT,CASRASSPGVAEAFF
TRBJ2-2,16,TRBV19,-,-,TGTGCCAGTAGCGACACCGGGACTTCGAACACCGGGGAGCTGTTTTTT,CASSDTGTSNTGELFF
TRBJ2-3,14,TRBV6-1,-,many,TGTGCCAGCAGTGAAACTAGAAGCACAGATACGCAGTATTTT,CASSETRSTDTQYF
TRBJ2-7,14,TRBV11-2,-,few,TGTGCCAGCAGCTTAGGTACCACGTCGGACGAGCAGTACTTC,CASSLGTTSDEQYF